The 27 T cell receptor beta chains below all came from one sample that was sequenced in a study of blood T cell repertoires in COVID-19. TCRdb's copy holds only in-frame clones and misses some; the assay was immunoSEQ multiplex PCR. The profile shows around 150,000 clones, 81% of them singletons. Sequencing was performed on peripheral blood. The receptors stem from a woman aged 60-75 years with active or convalescent COVID-19.

CDR3 protein: CASSQGLAGGADTQYF. CDR3 DNA sequence: TGTGCCAGCAGCCAGGGACTAGCGGGGGGCGCAGATACGCAGTATTTT. The chain recombines TRBV7-9 with TRBJ2-3, with 15 nucleotides matching TRBD2. V shed 5 bases and J 4 bases; nucleotides not matched to a gene: 4. The germline CDR1 and CDR2 sequences are SEHNR and FQNEAQ (reference sequence). The length of the CDR3 is 16 residues.

This clone was seen a single time. The CDR3 nucleotides read TGTGCCACCAGCAGAGATAGGAGTTTCGGGCAGCCCCAGCATTTT. Translation gives CATSRDRSFGQPQHF. The V and J genes are TRBV15 and TRBJ1-5, with D uncertain. With 0 bases removed from V and 7 bases from J, the gap between germline ends came to 13 bases. Germline V gene sequence: CDR1 LNHNV, CDR2 YYDKDF (reference sequence). The CDR3 contains 15 residues.

This clone appeared a single time. The chain combines TRBV5-1 with TRBJ2-5, with 9 bases matching TRBD2. V shed 0 bases and J 8 bases; nucleotides not matched to a gene: 8. The length of the CDR3 is 15 residues. Germline V CDR1 and CDR2: SGHRS, YFSETQ. CDR3 bases: TGCGCCAGCAGCTTGGTAGGAGCGGGGGGTCAAACCCAGTACTTC. Encoded protein: CASSLVGAGGQTQYF.

This rearrangement joins TRBV3-1 (or the pseudogene TRBV3-2) to TRBJ2-5; 9 bases are a match to TRBD2. Per germline, CDR1 LGHDT and CDR2 YNNKEL (reference sequence). V trimming: 3 bases; J trimming: 2 bases; junction bases outside the gene matches: 1. The CDR3 length is 14 residues. The CDR3 DNA reads TGTGCCAGCAGCCAGCTAGCGGGGCAAGAGACCCAGTACTTC. It translates to CASSQLAGQETQYF.

CDR3 residues: CASSLVSVYNEQFF. The CDR3, as DNA: TGCGCCAGCAGCTTGGTTTCGGTATACAATGAGCAGTTCTTC. V and J are TRBV5-1 and TRBJ2-1; D not certain. Trimming stripped 0 bases from V and 4 bases from J, with 8 bases between. Germline CDR1 reads SGHRS; CDR2 reads YFSETQ. The CDR3 covers 14 residues.

The chain joins TRBV27 to TRBJ2-6; 12 bases line up with TRBD2. After removal of 3 bases from V and 3 bases from J, the junction contained 6 bases not matched to a gene. This CDR3 region has 18 residues. The germline V gene encodes CDR1 MNHEY and CDR2 SMNVEV (reference sequence). The CDR3 DNA reads TGTGCCAGCAGTTTCCTAGCGGGAGGGCCGGTTGGGGCCAACGTCCTGACTTTC. As protein: CASSFLAGGPVGANVLTF.

V and J are TRBV7-2 and TRBJ1-1, with a possible D match to TRBD1 (5 bases). CDR1 and CDR2 (germline): SGHTA, FQGNSA. V was trimmed by 3 bases and J by 11 bases, leaving 13 bases between them. CDR3 length: 12 residues. The CDR3 DNA is TGTGCCAGCAGCTTTACCCCGGGACTCGCTTTCTTT. Translation gives CASSFTPGLAFF.

The chain has TRBV29-1 and TRBJ1-1; D remains unclear. V gave up 0 bases and J gave up 9 bases, with 8 bases separating them. The length of the CDR3 is 11 residues. CDR1 is SQVTM and CDR2 is ANQGSEA in the germline V gene. This chain's CDR3 is CSVEDTVQAFF. The CDR3 bases are TGCAGCGTTGAAGACACAGTGCAAGCTTTCTTT.

This clone showed up just a few times. The rearrangement links TRBV7-6 to TRBJ1-6; D perhaps matches TRBD1 (5 bases). In germline, CDR1 is SGHVS, CDR2 FNYEAQ. This CDR3 contains 13 residues. The V end lost 3 bases, the J end lost 7 bases, and 7 bases lay between the germline ends. CDR3 region: CASSLDTNSPLHF. CDR3 nucleotides: TGTGCCAGCAGCTTGGACACCAATTCACCCCTCCACTTT.

The genes are TRBV5-4 and TRBJ2-1; 7 bases map to TRBD2. This CDR3 contains 14 residues. CDR1 is SGHNT and CDR2 is YYREEE in the germline V gene (reference sequence). CDR3: CATSPSSGGYEQFF. Here the CDR3 DNA reads TGTGCTACAAGCCCGTCTAGCGGAGGGTATGAGCAGTTCTTC.

V usage is TRBV7-6 and J usage is TRBJ2-1; a possible D gene is TRBD2 (5 bases). Germline V gene sequence: CDR1 SGHVS, CDR2 FNYEAQ. The CDR3 covers 16 residues. The V end was cut by 5 bases, the J end by 0 bases, with 14 bases between. CDR3 amino acids: CASSRLPGSSYNEQFF. The CDR3 nucleotides read TGTGCCAGCAGCAGGCTTCCGGGGAGCTCCTACAATGAGCAGTTCTTC.

CDR3 DNA sequence: TGTGCCTGGCGACGACAGGGAACTGAAGCTTTCTTT. The encoded protein is CAWRRQGTEAFF. The rearrangement links TRBV30 to TRBJ1-1; 7 bases match TRBD1. The CDR3 spans 12 residues. CDR1 GTSNPN and CDR2 SVGIG come from the germline V gene (reference sequence). Trimming removed 5 bases from V and 5 bases from J; junction bases left unmatched: 5.

This chain joins TRBV5-1 and TRBJ1-2; D gene unclear. This CDR3 comprises 14 residues. Germline V gene sequence: CDR1 SGHRS, CDR2 YFSETQ. Trimming took 4 bases from V and 4 from J, leaving 14 bases between them. This CDR3 is CASSTLEGAYGYTF. As DNA, the CDR3 is TGCGCCAGCAGCACATTGGAGGGTGCCTATGGCTACACCTTC.

The rearrangement uses TRBV20-1 and TRBJ1-3; 12 nucleotides align to TRBD1. The CDR3 extends over 15 amino acids. Germline CDR1 and CDR2: DFQATT and SNEGSKA (reference sequence). The V gene end was trimmed by 6 bases and the J gene end by 4 bases; junction bases not matched to a gene: 7. CDR3 sequence reads: CSASQGTGGGNTIYF. CDR3 nucleotides: TGCAGTGCAAGTCAGGGGACAGGGGGCGGAAACACCATATATTTT.

The V gene is TRBV19, the J gene TRBJ1-5; 7 bases align to TRBD1. Unmatched junction bases numbered 8, after V lost 7 bases and J lost 2 bases. The length of the CDR3 is 15 residues. The germline V gene has CDR1 LNHDA and CDR2 SQIVND (reference sequence). This CDR3 is CASNLDREGNQPQHF. CDR3 in DNA: TGTGCCAGTAATCTCGACAGGGAAGGCAATCAGCCCCAGCATTTT. Together with reference TRBV19 and TRBJ1-5, the CDR3 gives the full variable domain: DGGITQSPKYLFRKEGQNVTLSCEQNLNHDAMYWYRQDPGQGLRLIYYSQIVNDFQKGDIAEGYSVSREKKESFPLTVTSAQKNPTAFYLCASNLDREGNQPQHFGDGTRLSIL.

This clone was detected once. The chain has TRBV27 and TRBJ2-1, with 9 bases that match TRBD2. Germline assignment: CDR1 MNHEY and CDR2 SMNVEV (reference sequence). The CDR3 contains 15 residues. V shed 8 bases, J shed 7 bases, and the junction held 12 bases outside the gene matches. CDR3 protein: CASGSGLAGRNEQFF. CDR3 DNA: TGTGCCAGCGGCTCCGGGCTAGCGGGGAGGAATGAGCAGTTCTTC.

The rearrangement uses TRBV5-6 and TRBJ1-6; TRBD1 might be the D (6 bases). Germline assignment: CDR1 SGHDT and CDR2 YYEEEE. Trimming cost V 5 bases and J 7 bases, with 13 bases left between them. The CDR3 is 14 amino acids. This CDR3 is CASSPGTRNSPLHF. CDR3 sequence (DNA): TGTGCCAGCAGTCCCGGGACAAGGAATTCACCCCTCCACTTT.

The chain employs TRBV5-6 and TRBJ2-7; D is undetermined. Germline V gene data show CDR1 as SGHDT and CDR2 as YYEEEE. V lost 0 bases and J lost 8, with 18 bases in between. The CDR3 extends over 15 amino acids. In DNA form, the CDR3 reads TGTGCCAGCAGCTTGGGGGCAGCCGGAATTGGAAAGCAGTACGTC. The encoded protein is CASSLGAAGIGKQYV.

The gene calls are TRBV3-1 (or the pseudogene TRBV3-2) and TRBJ1-3; D is undetermined. CDR1 LGHDT and CDR2 YNNKEL come from the germline V gene (reference sequence). The CDR3 covers 15 residues. The V end was cut by 1 base, the J end by 2 bases, with 9 bases between. In nucleotides, the CDR3 is TGTGCCAGCAGCCAAGTTCGACTAACTGGAAACACCATATATTTT. This encodes CASSQVRLTGNTIYF.

Here the CDR3 reads CATSDPRTSGRANEQFF. DNA of the CDR3: TGTGCCACCAGTGATCCCCGGACTAGCGGGAGGGCCAATGAGCAGTTCTTC. The chain is built from TRBV24-1 and TRBJ2-1, with 15 bases that match TRBD2. Germline V gives CDR1 KGHDR, CDR2 SFDVKD. The CDR3 length is 17 residues. J gave up 6 bases and V 3 bases, and 5 bases lay outside the gene matches.

The CDR3 DNA sequence: TGTGCCATCAGTGGAGGACTAGACAATGAGCAGTTCTTC. Translation: CAISGGLDNEQFF. V and J are TRBV10-3 and TRBJ2-1; 7 positions agree with TRBD2. Germline trimming cut 4 bases from V and 5 bases from J; bases unmatched to any gene: 2. The germline V gene encodes CDR1 ENHRY and CDR2 SYGVKD. This CDR3 spans 13 amino acids.

The V gene is TRBV3-1 (or the pseudogene TRBV3-2), the J gene TRBJ1-6; no reliable D call. CDR1 LGHDT and CDR2 YNNKEL come from the germline V gene (reference sequence). There are 15 residues in the CDR3. V gave up 1 base and J gave up 7 bases, with 11 bases separating them. The CDR3, as DNA: TGTGCCAGCAGCCAAGGTAGCCAGCTCAATTCACCCCTCCACTTT. Translating gives CASSQGSQLNSPLHF.

V and J are TRBV2 and TRBJ1-6; D is ambiguous. V was shortened by 6 bases and J by 7 bases, with 13 bases between the two germline ends. The CDR3 contains 14 residues. The V gene's germline CDR1 is SNHLY and CDR2 FYNNEI. The CDR3 DNA is TGTGCCAGCAGGGGGAGTAGTCCGAATTCACCCCTCCACTTT. Translation gives CASRGSSPNSPLHF.

This chain joins TRBV7-9 and TRBJ1-2; D not resolved. The CDR3 covers 13 residues. Germline-derived CDR1 and CDR2 are SEHNR and FQNEAQ (reference sequence). V was trimmed by 7 bases and J by 5 bases, leaving 14 bases between them. Written as DNA, the CDR3 is TGTGCCAGCACCCGGGCGGAGGGTTATGGCTACACCTTC. This translates into CASTRAEGYGYTF.

The chain uses TRBV28 and TRBJ2-7, with D perhaps TRBD2 (6 bases). Trimming removed 8 bases from V and 6 bases from J, with 20 bases in between. Per germline, CDR1 MDHEN and CDR2 SYDVKM. CDR3 length: 14 residues. DNA of the CDR3: TGTGCCAGCTCAAGTCCCTCGGACTACTCCGAGCAGTACGTC. It codes for CASSSPSDYSEQYV.

The chain combines TRBV2 with TRBJ2-7, with 9 bases that match TRBD2. This CDR3 has 16 residues. CDR1 SNHLY and CDR2 FYNNEI come from the germline V gene. The J segment lost 4 bases and the V segment lost 5 bases, leaving 12 bases of the junction unmatched. The CDR3 reads CASSITPVAGEYEQYF. CDR3 nucleotide sequence: TGTGCCAGCAGTATTACTCCCGTAGCGGGGGAATACGAGCAGTACTTC.

The V call is TRBV5-6, the J call TRBJ2-1; 7 nucleotides match TRBD1. Germline values: CDR1 SGHDT, CDR2 YYEEEE. The V and J ends lost 2 bases and 7 bases, in that order; junction bases with no gene match: 9. There are 15 residues in the CDR3. Written as DNA, the CDR3 is TGTGCCAGCAGCTTCATCACAGGGGTATGGAATGAGCAGTTCTTC. Amino acid sequence: CASSFITGVWNEQFF.